These 26 T cell receptor beta chains originate from one sample sequenced in a study of cytomegalovirus exposure and HLA in healthy donors. Measured with immunoSEQ multiplex PCR; TCRdb has only the in-frame clones, and not every one. The sample has 100,000 to 150,000 clones; about 91% are singletons. The sequencing sample was made of PBMCs. All receptors derive from a woman aged 18 to 35 in good health and CMV-seronegative.

The chain couples TRBV6-5 to TRBJ2-7; tentatively, D is TRBD2 (7 bases). Germline V CDR1 and CDR2: MNHEY, SVGAGI. Trimming stripped 3 bases from V and 9 bases from J, with 12 bases between. There are 12 residues in the CDR3. The CDR3 DNA follows: TGTGCCAGCAGTTATTGGGGGGGCTGGCAGTACTTC. It translates to CASSYWGGWQYF.

Remarks on this clone: Relative to the germline gene, one junction end is altered; a read error may explain this. The chain is built from TRBV6-5 and TRBJ1-1; 10 bases align to TRBD1. This CDR3 has 13 residues. Germline CDR1 reads MNHEY; CDR2 reads SVGAGI. This chain's CDR3 is CASSSKDRGERVF. The CDR3 coding sequence is TGTGCCAGCAGTTCCAAGGACAGGGGGGAACGGGTCTTT.

CDR3 DNA sequence: TGTGCCTGGATCTTGACAGACTACACTGAAGCTTTCTTT. Translation gives CAWILTDYTEAFF. The V and J genes are TRBV30 and TRBJ1-1; TRBD1 might be the D (5 bases). Trimming removed 4 bases from V and 3 bases from J, with 12 bases in between. CDR3 length equals 13 residues. Germline values: CDR1 GTSNPN, CDR2 SVGIG (reference sequence).

V is TRBV19 and J is TRBJ2-1; tentatively, D is TRBD2 (5 bases). Germline CDR1 LNHDA, CDR2 SQIVND (reference sequence). Between the trimmed V and J ends, which lost 3 bases and 2 bases, there was a span of 14 bases. The CDR3 covers 16 residues. CDR3 in DNA: TGTGCCAGTAGTATTGAACGGGGAAGCCCCTACAATGAGCAGTTCTTC. Its protein product is CASSIERGSPYNEQFF.

The CDR3 here is CASMRDIGSPLHF. In nucleotides, the CDR3 is TGTGCCAGCATGAGGGACATAGGATCACCCCTCCACTTT. V usage is TRBV2 and J usage is TRBJ1-6; the D gene is possibly TRBD1 (6 bases). From germline, CDR1 is SNHLY and CDR2 FYNNEI. This CDR3 contains 13 residues. Trimming shortened V by 7 bases and J by 10 bases, and 14 bases separated the two germline ends.

The chain is built from TRBV19 and TRBJ2-1, with 14 positions matching TRBD2. V was clipped by 10 bases and J by 0 bases; unmatched bases: 8. The germline V gene encodes CDR1 LNHDA and CDR2 SQIVND (reference sequence). This CDR3 contains 17 residues. The chain's CDR3 is CATKGLAGGFSYNEQFF. CDR3 bases: TGTGCCACAAAAGGACTAGCGGGAGGTTTCTCCTACAATGAGCAGTTCTTC.

V gene TRBV29-1 combines with J gene TRBJ2-1; TRBD2 agrees at 9 bases. V shed 6 bases, J shed 10 bases, and the junction held 10 bases outside the gene matches. The germline gives CDR1 SQVTM, CDR2 ANQGSEA. The CDR3 contains 13 residues. CDR3 sequence reads: CSVRWASGTEQFF. In DNA form, the CDR3 reads TGCAGCGTCCGGTGGGCTAGCGGGACAGAGCAGTTCTTC.

The V call is TRBV28, the J call TRBJ2-3; D ambiguous. In germline, CDR1 is MDHEN, CDR2 SYDVKM. The V and J ends lost 7 bases and 0 bases respectively, with 5 bases between them. This CDR3 is built from 12 residues. This chain's CDR3 is CASTSSTDTQYF. The CDR3 DNA is TGTGCCAGCACCAGTAGCACAGATACGCAGTATTTT.

The chain employs TRBV28 and TRBJ1-5; 7 bases fit TRBD1. The CDR3 runs 17 residues. From germline, CDR1 is MDHEN and CDR2 SYDVKM. The trim removed 4 bases at V and 2 bases at J, leaving 11 bases unmatched. CDR3 amino acids: CASSSSPGGRGNQPQHF. As DNA, the CDR3 is TGTGCCAGCAGTTCCTCCCCAGGGGGGCGCGGCAATCAGCCCCAGCATTTT.

V and J are TRBV11-2 and TRBJ2-5, with unresolved D. The CDR3 covers 12 residues. The germline V gene encodes CDR1 SGHAT and CDR2 FQNNGV. Trimming stripped 1 base from V and 3 bases from J, with 3 bases between. CDR3 amino acids: CASSLAEETQYF. CDR3 sequence (DNA): TGTGCCAGCAGCTTAGCGGAAGAGACCCAGTACTTC.

V is TRBV11-2 and J is TRBJ2-2; TRBD2 aligns across 16 bases. The CDR3 consists of 18 residues. V trimming: 3 bases; J trimming: 7 bases; junction bases outside the gene matches: 8. Germline CDR1 is SGHAT and CDR2 is FQNNGV. CDR3 region: CASSFTGTSGRADGELFF. The DNA for the CDR3 is TGTGCCAGCAGCTTTACCGGGACTAGCGGGAGGGCGGACGGGGAGCTGTTTTTT.

This rearrangement joins TRBV4-1 to TRBJ2-2; 8 positions agree with TRBD1. Germline V CDR1 and CDR2: MGHRA, YSYEKL. There are 18 residues in the CDR3. The V segment lost 0 bases and the J segment 2 bases; nucleotides outside the gene matches: 8. The CDR3 DNA reads as TGCGCCAGCAGCCAAGATCCCCCACAGGGGGTAAACACCGGGGAGCTGTTTTTT. Protein: CASSQDPPQGVNTGELFF.

This clone occurred a few times. This rearrangement joins TRBV6-4 to TRBJ1-6; D is uncertain. The germline gives CDR1 MRHNA, CDR2 SNTAGT. This CDR3 has 14 amino acids. Deletions cut 5 bases from V and 14 bases from J, with 19 bases between. CDR3 DNA sequence: TGTGCCAGCAGTCTTTCGACAAGCCCTGGGTCCCTCCACTTT. Amino acids: CASSLSTSPGSLHF.

The rearrangement joins TRBV5-1 to TRBJ2-3; 9 bases map to TRBD2. CDR1 SGHRS and CDR2 YFSETQ come from the germline V gene. V trimming: 1 base; J trimming: 4 bases; junction bases outside the gene matches: 7. The CDR3 loop spans 16 amino acids. The CDR3 region is CASSLSLAGLADTQYF. The CDR3 nucleotides read TGCGCCAGCAGCTTGAGTCTAGCGGGGTTGGCAGATACGCAGTATTTT.

This clone has only one observation. This chain's CDR3 is CASSLVRGAQPQHF. Written as DNA, the CDR3 is TGTGCCAGCAGCTTAGTCAGGGGGGCTCAGCCCCAGCATTTT. V usage is TRBV7-2 and J usage is TRBJ1-5; 7 bases line up with TRBD1. The germline CDR1 and CDR2 sequences are SGHTA and FQGNSA. Unmatched junction bases numbered 3, after V lost 1 base and J lost 6 bases. The CDR3 spans 14 residues.

This chain links TRBV28 with TRBJ2-1; perhaps TRBD2 as D (6 bases). CDR1 is MDHEN, CDR2 SYDVKM, per germline. The CDR3 is 15 amino acids. V shed 3 bases and J shed 6 bases, with 15 bases lying between them. The CDR3 DNA reads as TGTGCCAGCAGTTTGGGACTTTCCTTTCGCAATGAGCAGTTCTTC. Its protein product is CASSLGLSFRNEQFF.

The chain has TRBV4-1 and TRBJ1-4; a weak D match, TRBD1 (6 bases). The CDR3 contains 17 residues. Trimming took 1 base from V and 0 from J, leaving 12 bases between them. Looked up from germline, CDR1 is MGHRA and CDR2 is YSYEKL. DNA of the CDR3: TGCGCCAGCAGCCAAGGACAGGCCGTTGCAACTAATGAAAAACTGTTTTTT. Translating it yields CASSQGQAVATNEKLFF.

The chain carries TRBV6-1 and TRBJ2-7, with TRBD2 matching 9 bases. Germline trimming cut 4 bases from V and 3 bases from J; bases unmatched to any gene: 13. CDR1 MNHNS and CDR2 SASEGT come from the germline V gene. The CDR3 runs 17 residues. CDR3 sequence (DNA): TGTGCCAGCAGTGTGAAGACCGGGACTAGCATCGACTACGAGCAGTACTTC. It is translated as CASSVKTGTSIDYEQYF.

The V call is TRBV7-9, the J call TRBJ2-3, with TRBD2 matching 8 bases. The CDR3 sequence is 18 residues long. Germline values: CDR1 SEHNR, CDR2 FQNEAQ (reference sequence). V dropped 0 bases and J dropped 0; count of bases not matched to a gene: 8. CDR3 DNA: TGTGCCAGCAGCTTAGCGTCGGGGGGGACATCTAGCACAGATACGCAGTATTTT. Amino acid sequence: CASSLASGGTSSTDTQYF.

V gene TRBV7-9 combines with J gene TRBJ2-7; D perhaps matches TRBD1 (8 bases). Trimming stripped 7 bases from V and 5 bases from J, with 18 bases between. CDR1 SEHNR and CDR2 FQNEAQ come from the germline V gene (reference sequence). The CDR3 extends over 14 amino acids. CDR3 sequence: CASNGQGGSHEQYF. DNA of the CDR3: TGTGCCAGCAACGGACAGGGCGGGAGTCACGAGCAGTACTTC.

The chain recombines TRBV19 with TRBJ1-5; D is perhaps TRBD1 (6 bases). The CDR3 contains 15 residues. Germline assignment: CDR1 LNHDA and CDR2 SQIVND (reference sequence). Between the trimmed V and J ends, which lost 3 bases and 0 bases, there was a span of 9 bases. CDR3 sequence reads: CASSMDSHSNQPQHF. DNA of the CDR3: TGTGCCAGTAGTATGGACAGTCATAGCAATCAGCCCCAGCATTTT.

This chain connects TRBV6-1 to TRBJ1-2; 8 nucleotides agree with TRBD1. This CDR3 is 14 amino acids long. Germline values: CDR1 MNHNS, CDR2 SASEGT. The V and J ends lost 1 base and 4 bases, in that order; junction bases with no gene match: 2. CDR3 nucleotide sequence: TGTGCCAGCAGTGAAGAGACAGGGGTCTATGGCTACACCTTC. Protein product: CASSEETGVYGYTF.

This clone was detected a few times. The chain is built from TRBV13 and TRBJ1-2; perhaps TRBD1 as D (6 bases). This CDR3 has 15 residues. Germline V gene sequence: CDR1 PRHDT, CDR2 FYEKMQ (reference sequence). Between the trimmed V and J ends, which lost 5 bases and 7 bases, there was a span of 20 bases. CDR3 nucleotides: TGTGCCAGCAGCGCGCCTGGGAGGGGGTCTAGTGGCTACACCTTC. Protein sequence: CASSAPGRGSSGYTF. Drawing the rest from reference TRBV13 and TRBJ1-2, the complete variable domain is AAGVIQSPRHLIKEKRETATLKCYPIPRHDTVYWYQQGPGQDPQFLISFYEKMQSDKGSIPDRFSAQQFSDYHSELNMSSLELGDSALYFCASSAPGRGSSGYTFGSGTRLTVV.

This clone was counted a few times. The V call is TRBV30, the J call TRBJ1-6; D gene unclear. Between the trimmed V and J ends, which lost 5 bases and 12 bases, there was a span of 8 bases. This CDR3 has 10 amino acids. From germline, CDR1 is GTSNPN and CDR2 SVGIG (reference sequence). CDR3 sequence reads: CAWGEGPLHF. CDR3 DNA sequence: TGTGCCTGGGGGGAGGGACCCCTCCACTTT.

The rearrangement links TRBV2 to TRBJ2-1; TRBD2 matches 7 bases. Germline V gene sequence: CDR1 SNHLY, CDR2 FYNNEI. The CDR3 contains 13 residues. The ends lost 6 bases at V and 5 bases at J; junction bases unmatched: 4. Here the CDR3 reads CASRGTSDNEQFF. The CDR3 nucleotides are TGTGCCAGCAGAGGCACTAGCGACAATGAGCAGTTCTTC.

This chain uses TRBV28 with TRBJ1-1; TRBD1 aligns across 8 bases. Germline trimming cut 6 bases from V and 0 bases from J; bases unmatched to any gene: 6. Germline lookup yields CDR1 MDHEN and CDR2 SYDVKM. This CDR3 is built from 15 residues. CDR3 sequence reads: CASRGTGIMNTEAFF. The CDR3 DNA reads TGTGCCAGCAGGGGGACAGGAATAATGAACACTGAAGCTTTCTTT.